This TCR beta chain originates from a study of blood T cell repertoires in COVID-19. V shed 0 bases, J shed 6 bases, and the junction held 3 bases outside the gene matches. CDR1 is LNHDA, CDR2 SQIVND, per germline (reference sequence). The CDR3 is made up of 15 amino acids. Data came from immunoSEQ multiplex PCR; TCRdb stores just in-frame clones and leaves some out. Among 150,000 to 200,000 clones, approximately 84% were seen once, and the ten largest hold 1% to 1.5%. Those who participated ranged in age from about 18 to 95 years and resided in about two dozen US areas. Clinical history reported by participants formed the basis on which cohorts were assigned.

This chain connects TRBV19 to TRBJ1-5; 9 bases map to TRBD1. The clonotype comes from a human donor with acute COVID-19. The donor label of this sample is uncertain. The sample taken for sequencing was PBMCs or T cells enriched from blood (not recorded which). CDR3 nucleotides: TGTGCCAGTAGTATAGAGGGACAGGGAGGTCAGCCCCAGCATTTT. Translation gives CASSIEGQGGQPQHF.